These 21 T cell receptor beta chains were sequenced from one sample in a study of blood T cell repertoires in COVID-19. Profiled with immunoSEQ multiplex PCR; TCRdb holds only in-frame clones, not every one. The sample lists about 400,000 clones, approximately 91% occurring once. Material for sequencing was PBMCs or T cells enriched from blood (not recorded which). Receptor source: a woman aged 40 to 55 with acute COVID-19.

This clone was seen only once. CDR3 bases: TGTGCCAGCAGTCTTAGCGGGGGGGTCTACAATGAGCAGTTCTTC. Protein product: CASSLSGGVYNEQFF. The rearrangement links TRBV6-2 or TRBV6-3 to TRBJ2-1; 11 bases are a match to TRBD2. The V gene's germline CDR1 is MNHEY and CDR2 SVGEGT. V lost 5 bases, J lost 3 bases, and 3 bases stayed unmatched. CDR3 size: 15 residues.

The chain recombines TRBV9 with TRBJ2-3; 8 bases map to TRBD2. Germline loops: CDR1 SGDLS, CDR2 YYNGEE. The CDR3 runs 15 residues. Losses at the gene ends were 3 bases for V and 2 bases for J; bases not matched to a gene: 5. The CDR3 region is CASSATSGITDTQYF. CDR3 nucleotide sequence: TGTGCCAGCAGCGCTACTAGCGGTATCACAGATACGCAGTATTTT.

The rearrangement uses TRBV3-1 (or the pseudogene TRBV3-2) and TRBJ2-5, with 8 bases aligning to TRBD1. The CDR3 is 16 amino acids. Unmatched junction bases numbered 9, after V lost 1 base and J lost 5 bases. Germline assignment: CDR1 LGHDT and CDR2 YNNKEL (reference sequence). The CDR3 DNA sequence: TGTGCCAGCAGCCAAGTCGACAGGGGAGGAGGTGAGACCCAGTACTTC. Amino acid sequence: CASSQVDRGGGETQYF.

The V gene is TRBV9, the J gene TRBJ2-5, with TRBD2 as a possible D gene (5 bases). CDR1 and CDR2 from the germline V gene are SGDLS and YYNGEE. V lost 4 bases and J lost 5, with 15 bases in between. This CDR3 is built from 14 residues. This CDR3 is CASSFGNRGETQYF. The CDR3 DNA follows: TGTGCCAGCAGCTTCGGCAACCGGGGTGAGACCCAGTACTTC.

The chain joins TRBV4-1 to TRBJ1-2; D unresolved. With 4 bases removed from V and 2 bases from J, the gap between germline ends came to 17 bases. CDR3 length: 16 residues. Germline CDR1 reads MGHRA; CDR2 reads YSYEKL. The CDR3 region is CASSLGRALRNYGYTF. CDR3 in DNA: TGCGCCAGCAGCCTAGGGAGAGCCCTCAGGAACTATGGCTACACCTTC.

Concerning this clone: Other DNA variants within this sample encode the same CDR3. The gene calls are TRBV7-9 and TRBJ1-1; D possibly corresponds to TRBD1 (6 bases). The germline V gene encodes CDR1 SEHNR and CDR2 FQNEAQ (reference sequence). CDR3 length: 13 residues. The germline V and J ends were trimmed by 5 bases and 3 bases, with 10 bases remaining between them. The CDR3 DNA reads as TGTGCCAGCAGCCTCTACAGGGACACTGAAGCTTTCTTT. Protein sequence: CASSLYRDTEAFF.

This clone was counted only a few times. The chain combines TRBV10-2 with TRBJ1-4, with 8 bases that match TRBD1. Germline V gene data show CDR1 as WSHSY and CDR2 as SAAADI. V was clipped by 2 bases and J by 4 bases; unmatched bases: 3. The CDR3 is made up of 15 amino acids. CDR3 loop: CASSEPTGVNEKLFF. CDR3 bases: TGCGCCAGCAGTGAGCCGACAGGGGTTAATGAAAAACTGTTTTTT.

The chain is built from TRBV7-9 and TRBJ1-2; the D is unclear. The CDR3 loop spans 14 amino acids. The V and J ends lost 2 bases and 4 bases respectively, with 11 bases between them. The germline V gene encodes CDR1 SEHNR and CDR2 FQNEAQ (reference sequence). The CDR3 DNA reads as TGTGCCAGCAGCTTAAATTTACAGCCCTATGGCTACACCTTC. This encodes CASSLNLQPYGYTF. Full variable domain (remainder filled in from reference TRBV7-9 and TRBJ1-2): DTGVSQNPRHKITKRGQNVTFRCDPISEHNRLYWYRQTLGQGPEFLTYFQNEAQLEKSRLLSDRFSAERPKGSFSTLEIQRTEQGDSAMYLCASSLNLQPYGYTFGSGTRLTVV.

The chain uses TRBV6-5 and TRBJ2-5; D is perhaps TRBD1 (6 bases). V was clipped by 0 bases and J by 1 base, with 6 bases between them. From germline, CDR1 is MNHEY and CDR2 SVGAGI. The CDR3 is 14 residues long. DNA for the CDR3: TGTGCCAGCAGTTACTCGGACAGCCAAGAGACCCAGTACTTC. It translates to CASSYSDSQETQYF.

On this clone itself: Distinct nucleotide sequences in the sample also encode this CDR3. The chain recombines TRBV11-2 with TRBJ2-5; 7 positions match TRBD2. V was pared by 5 bases and J by 2 bases, with 2 bases of the junction left unmatched. This CDR3 is built from 13 residues. Looked up from germline, CDR1 is SGHAT and CDR2 is FQNNGV. This CDR3 reads CASSRGDQETQYF. In DNA form, the CDR3 reads TGTGCCAGCAGCCGGGGGGATCAAGAGACCCAGTACTTC.

The V and J genes are TRBV19 and TRBJ1-4, with D unresolved. The CDR3 extends over 16 amino acids. Germline values: CDR1 LNHDA, CDR2 SQIVND (reference sequence). DNA of the CDR3: TGTGCGACTTCCGATGGCAGCGTCGCAACTAATGAAAAACTGTTTTTT. This encodes CATSDGSVATNEKLFF.

V gene TRBV5-1 combines with J gene TRBJ2-3; 8 bases are a match to TRBD1. Germline values: CDR1 SGHRS, CDR2 YFSETQ. V dropped 4 bases and J dropped 4; count of bases not matched to a gene: 8. The CDR3 loop spans 15 amino acids. Here the CDR3 reads CASSGQGIPADTQYF. The CDR3 coding sequence is TGCGCCAGCAGCGGACAGGGCATCCCGGCAGATACGCAGTATTTT.

This clone appeared a few times. The genes are TRBV18 and TRBJ1-2, with 9 bases that match TRBD1. In germline, CDR1 is KGHSH, CDR2 LQKENI. The V and J ends lost 4 bases and 7 bases, in that order; junction bases with no gene match: 7. The CDR3 totals 14 residues. The CDR3 DNA sequence: TGTGCCAGCTCACAAGGACAGGGGAAGGGTGGCTACACCTTC. Amino acid sequence: CASSQGQGKGGYTF.

The chain uses TRBV10-2 and TRBJ2-1; 10 bases agree with TRBD2. J gave up 3 bases and V 3 bases, and 2 bases lay outside the gene matches. Germline CDR1 and CDR2: WSHSY and SAAADI. This CDR3 region has 15 residues. For the CDR3, the DNA is TGCGCCAGCAGTGAAGCGGGGGGGGGCTACAATGAGCAGTTCTTC. Encoded protein: CASSEAGGGYNEQFF.

This chain connects TRBV11-3 to TRBJ2-1, with D possibly TRBD2 on 5 matching bases. V gave up 5 bases and J gave up 3 bases, with 8 bases separating them. There are 13 residues in the CDR3. Germline assignment: CDR1 SGHNT and CDR2 YENEEA. The CDR3 nucleotides read TGTGCCAGCAGCCCGGGGATCTACAATGAGCAGTTCTTC. Protein product: CASSPGIYNEQFF.

The V gene is TRBV7-2, the J gene TRBJ2-3; TRBD2 aligns across 8 bases. The CDR3 sequence is 16 residues long. The germline CDR1 and CDR2 sequences are SGHTA and FQGNSA. The V gene end was trimmed by 3 bases and the J gene end by 5 bases; junction bases not matched to a gene: 10. CDR3 residues: CASSFPLRGGEDTQYF. Here the CDR3 DNA reads TGTGCCAGCAGCTTCCCACTACGGGGGGGTGAAGATACGCAGTATTTT. The full variable domain, its missing parts supplied by reference TRBV7-2 and TRBJ2-3, is GAGVSQSPSNKVTEKGKDVELRCDPISGHTALYWYRQSLGQGLEFLIYFQGNSAPDKSGLPSDRFSAERTGGSVSTLTIQRTQQEDSAVYLCASSFPLRGGEDTQYFGPGTRLTVL.

The genes are TRBV10-2 and TRBJ2-7; 8 bases agree with TRBD2. This CDR3 spans 14 amino acids. Unmatched junction bases numbered 10, after V lost 9 bases and J lost 3 bases. Germline CDR1 is WSHSY and CDR2 is SAAADI. This CDR3 is CASWEPGLDYEQYF. The CDR3 DNA follows: TGCGCCAGTTGGGAGCCGGGACTAGACTACGAGCAGTACTTC.

The V gene is TRBV2, the J gene TRBJ2-1; D unresolved. Germline V lookup: CDR1 SNHLY, CDR2 FYNNEI. V lost 6 bases, J lost 8 bases, and 11 bases lay in between. This CDR3 comprises 12 residues. Written as DNA, the CDR3 is TGTGCCAGCAGCAACGGGTTTGATGAGCAGTTCTTC. Residues: CASSNGFDEQFF.

The rearrangement joins TRBV7-9 to TRBJ2-5, with D possibly TRBD2 on 6 matching bases. The CDR3 contains 16 residues. V lost 3 bases and J 0 bases, leaving 14 bases between the germline ends. Germline V gene sequence: CDR1 SEHNR, CDR2 FQNEAQ (reference sequence). CDR3 sequence: CASSFGNAGHQETQYF. DNA for the CDR3: TGTGCCAGCAGCTTTGGTAACGCGGGGCACCAAGAGACCCAGTACTTC.

This chain joins TRBV7-2 and TRBJ2-2; 7 bases are shared with TRBD2. This CDR3 is 14 amino acids long. Trimming at V came to 5 bases and at J to 6 bases, leaving 6 bases not matched to a gene. Germline V gene lookup returns CDR1 SGHTA and CDR2 FQGNSA. CDR3 amino acids: CASSPGRSPGELFF. The CDR3 DNA follows: TGTGCCAGCAGCCCCGGGAGGTCCCCCGGGGAGCTGTTTTTT.

V and J are TRBV11-2 and TRBJ1-2; D is undetermined. Germline lookup yields CDR1 SGHAT and CDR2 FQNNGV. The CDR3 is 12 amino acids. V lost 0 bases and J lost 6, with 5 bases in between. CDR3 DNA sequence: TGTGCCAGCAGCTTAGAAAGCGATGGCTACACCTTC. Protein: CASSLESDGYTF.